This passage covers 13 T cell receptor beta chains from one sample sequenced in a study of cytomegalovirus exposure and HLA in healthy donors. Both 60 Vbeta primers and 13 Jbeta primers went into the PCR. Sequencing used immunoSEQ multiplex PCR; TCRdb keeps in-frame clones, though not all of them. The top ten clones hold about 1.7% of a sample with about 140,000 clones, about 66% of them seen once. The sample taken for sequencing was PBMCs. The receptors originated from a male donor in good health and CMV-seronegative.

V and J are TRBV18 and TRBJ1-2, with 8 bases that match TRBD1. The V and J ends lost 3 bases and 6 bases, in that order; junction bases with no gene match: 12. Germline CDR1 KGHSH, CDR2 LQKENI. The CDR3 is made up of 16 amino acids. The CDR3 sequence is CASSPLTRTGQDGYTF. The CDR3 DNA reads TGTGCCAGCTCACCTCTGACAAGGACAGGGCAAGATGGCTACACCTTC.

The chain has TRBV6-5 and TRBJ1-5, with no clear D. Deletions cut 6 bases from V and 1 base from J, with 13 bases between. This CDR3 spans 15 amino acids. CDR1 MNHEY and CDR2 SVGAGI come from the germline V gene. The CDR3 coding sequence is TGTGCCAGCAGCCCGGGAGGCAGGAGCAATCAGCCCCAGCATTTT. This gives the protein CASSPGGRSNQPQHF.

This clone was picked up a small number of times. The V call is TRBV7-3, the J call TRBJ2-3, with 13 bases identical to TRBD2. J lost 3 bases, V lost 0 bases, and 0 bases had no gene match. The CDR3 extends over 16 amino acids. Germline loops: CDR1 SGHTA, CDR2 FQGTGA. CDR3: CASSLTTSGGTDTQYF. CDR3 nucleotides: TGTGCCAGCAGCTTAACGACTAGCGGGGGGACAGATACGCAGTATTTT.

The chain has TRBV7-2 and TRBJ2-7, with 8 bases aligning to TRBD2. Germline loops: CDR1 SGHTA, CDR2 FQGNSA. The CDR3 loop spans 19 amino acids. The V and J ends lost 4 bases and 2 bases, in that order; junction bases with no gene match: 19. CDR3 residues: CASSSPPGAGDSRAYEQYF. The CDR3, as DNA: TGTGCCAGCAGCTCACCACCTGGAGCGGGGGACTCCCGCGCCTACGAGCAGTACTTC.

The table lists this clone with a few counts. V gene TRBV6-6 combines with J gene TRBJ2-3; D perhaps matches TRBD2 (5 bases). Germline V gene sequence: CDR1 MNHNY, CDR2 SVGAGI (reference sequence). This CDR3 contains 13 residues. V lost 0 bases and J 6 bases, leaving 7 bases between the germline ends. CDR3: CASSYSSGDTQYF. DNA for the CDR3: TGTGCCAGCAGTTACTCGTCGGGGGATACGCAGTATTTT.

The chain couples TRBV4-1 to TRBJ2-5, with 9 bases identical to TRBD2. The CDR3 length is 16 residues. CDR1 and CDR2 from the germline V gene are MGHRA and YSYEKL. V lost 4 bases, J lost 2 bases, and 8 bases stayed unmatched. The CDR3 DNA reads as TGCGCCAGCAGCCGATCGACTAGCGGTGTGCAAGAGACCCAGTACTTC. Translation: CASSRSTSGVQETQYF.

CDR3 in DNA: TGTGCCATCAGCCCGACTAGAGCCAATGAGCAGTTCTTC. It codes for CAISPTRANEQFF. The chain has TRBV10-3 and TRBJ2-1, with TRBD2 as a possible D gene (6 bases). Germline V gives CDR1 ENHRY, CDR2 SYGVKD. V was trimmed by 6 bases and J by 6 bases, leaving 12 bases between them. The CDR3 has 13 amino acids.

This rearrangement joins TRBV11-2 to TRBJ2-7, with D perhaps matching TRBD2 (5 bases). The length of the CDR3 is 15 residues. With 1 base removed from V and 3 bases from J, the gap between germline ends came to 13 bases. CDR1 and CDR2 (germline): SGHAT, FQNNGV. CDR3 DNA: TGTGCCAGCAGCTTAGGGCCCCTAGGAGGCTACGAGCAGTACTTC. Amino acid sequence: CASSLGPLGGYEQYF.

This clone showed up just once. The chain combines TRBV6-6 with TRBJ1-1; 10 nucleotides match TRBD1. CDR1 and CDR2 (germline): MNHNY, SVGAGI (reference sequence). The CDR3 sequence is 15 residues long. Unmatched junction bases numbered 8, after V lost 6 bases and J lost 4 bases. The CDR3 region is CASRSPRDRGTEAFF. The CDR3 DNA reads TGTGCCAGCAGATCCCCGAGGGACAGGGGCACTGAAGCTTTCTTT.

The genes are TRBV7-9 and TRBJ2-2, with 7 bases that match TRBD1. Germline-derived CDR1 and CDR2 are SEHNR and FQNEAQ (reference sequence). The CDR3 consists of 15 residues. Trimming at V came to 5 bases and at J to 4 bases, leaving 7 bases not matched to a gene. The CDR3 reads CASSQVTGSTGELFF. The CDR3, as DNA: TGTGCCAGCAGCCAAGTGACAGGGAGCACCGGGGAGCTGTTTTTT.

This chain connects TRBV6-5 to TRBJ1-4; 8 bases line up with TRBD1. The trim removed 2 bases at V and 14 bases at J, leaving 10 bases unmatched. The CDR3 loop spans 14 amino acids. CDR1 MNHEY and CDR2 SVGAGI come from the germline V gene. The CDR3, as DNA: TGTGCCAGCAGTTACACACAGGGGGTTTATGCGCTGTTTTTT. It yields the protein CASSYTQGVYALFF.

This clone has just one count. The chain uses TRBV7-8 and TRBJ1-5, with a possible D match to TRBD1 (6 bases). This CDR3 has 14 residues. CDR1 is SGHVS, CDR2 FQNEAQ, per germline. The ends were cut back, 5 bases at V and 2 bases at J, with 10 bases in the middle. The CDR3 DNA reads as TGTGCCAGCAGCGATAGACAGGGCAATCAGCCCCAGCATTTT. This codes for CASSDRQGNQPQHF.

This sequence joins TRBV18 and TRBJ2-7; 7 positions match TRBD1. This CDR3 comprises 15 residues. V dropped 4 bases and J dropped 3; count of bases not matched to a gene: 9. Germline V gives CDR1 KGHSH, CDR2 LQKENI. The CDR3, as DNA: TGTGCCAGCTCACTGACAACGACAGGGCTCTACGAGCAGTACTTC. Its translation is CASSLTTTGLYEQYF.